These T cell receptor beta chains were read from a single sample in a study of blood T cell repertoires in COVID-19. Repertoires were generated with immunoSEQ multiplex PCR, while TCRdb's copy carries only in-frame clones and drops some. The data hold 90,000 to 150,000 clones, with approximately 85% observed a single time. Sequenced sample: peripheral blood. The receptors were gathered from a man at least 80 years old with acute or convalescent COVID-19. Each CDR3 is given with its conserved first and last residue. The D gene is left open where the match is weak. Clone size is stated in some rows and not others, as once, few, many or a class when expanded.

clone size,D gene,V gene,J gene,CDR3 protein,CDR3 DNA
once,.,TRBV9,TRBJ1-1,CASSLGGENTEAFF,TGTGCCAGCAGCCTTGGAGGGGAGAACACTGAAGCTTTCTTT
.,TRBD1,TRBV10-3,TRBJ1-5,CAISPGTGGQPQHF,TGTGCCATCAGTCCGGGGACAGGGGGTCAGCCCCAGCATTTT
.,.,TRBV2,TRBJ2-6,CASSESRQGAGANVLTF,TGTGCCAGCAGTGAAAGCAGGCAGGGCGCTGGGGCCAACGTCCTGACTTTC
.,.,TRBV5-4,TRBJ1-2,CASSPGQIGNYGYTF,TGTGCCAGCAGCCCAGGACAAATAGGGAACTATGGCTACACCTTC
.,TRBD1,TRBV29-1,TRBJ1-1,CSAPGTGDTEAFF,TGCAGCGCACCCGGGACAGGGGACACTGAAGCTTTCTTT
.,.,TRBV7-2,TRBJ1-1,CASSSTGSNTEAFF,TGTGCCAGCAGCTCCACAGGGAGCAACACTGAAGCTTTCTTT
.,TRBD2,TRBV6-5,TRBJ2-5,CASRRTSGQETQYF,TGTGCCAGCAGACGGACTAGCGGACAAGAGACCCAGTACTTC
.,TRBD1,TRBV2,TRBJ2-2,CASLGQSKNTGELFF,TGTGCCAGCTTGGGACAGTCCAAGAACACCGGGGAGCTGTTTTTT
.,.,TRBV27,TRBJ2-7,CASSWGVSSSEQYF,TGTGCCAGCAGTTGGGGAGTATCTAGCTCCGAGCAGTACTTC
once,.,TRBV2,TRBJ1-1,CASSDRGYTEAFF,TGTGCCAGCAGTGACAGGGGCTACACTGAAGCTTTCTTT
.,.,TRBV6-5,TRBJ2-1,CASSSYGEQFF,TGTGCCAGCAGTTCCTACGGTGAGCAGTTCTTC
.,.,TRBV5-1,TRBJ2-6,CASSLDGQRVPSGANVLTF,TGCGCCAGCAGCTTGGATGGGCAGCGGGTTCCCTCTGGGGCCAACGTCCTGACTTTC
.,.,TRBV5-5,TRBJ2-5,CASSLGSQETQYF,TGTGCCAGCAGCTTGGGCAGTCAAGAGACCCAGTACTTC
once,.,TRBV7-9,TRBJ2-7,CASSHSYEQYF,TGTGCCAGCAGCCACTCCTACGAGCAGTACTTC
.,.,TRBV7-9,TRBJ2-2,CASSFRGEGTGELFF,TGTGCCAGCAGCTTCAGGGGCGAGGGCACCGGGGAGCTGTTTTTT
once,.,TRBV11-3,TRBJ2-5,CAIKPVAHAHRDTQYF,TGTGCCATCAAACCGGTGGCCCATGCCCACCGGGATACCCAGTACTTC
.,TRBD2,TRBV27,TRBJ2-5,CASSWTRGETQYF,TGTGCCAGCAGCTGGACTAGGGGAGAGACCCAGTACTTC
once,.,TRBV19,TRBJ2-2,CASSIGSTGELFF,TGTGCCAGTAGTATAGGGAGTACCGGGGAGCTGTTTTTT
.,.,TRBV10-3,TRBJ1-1,CAITGGGNTEAFF,TGTGCCATCACGGGGGGCGGGAACACTGAAGCTTTCTTT
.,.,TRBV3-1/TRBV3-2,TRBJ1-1,CASSHPPGEAFF,TGTGCCAGCAGCCACCCCCCAGGTGAAGCTTTCTTT
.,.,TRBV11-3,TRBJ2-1,CASSSLGPTNEQFF,TGTGCCAGCAGCTCACTAGGACCGACCAATGAGCAGTTCTTC
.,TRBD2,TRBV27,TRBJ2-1,CASSLDRLAGGHGEQFF,TGTGCCAGCAGTTTAGACCGACTAGCGGGAGGTCACGGTGAGCAGTTCTTC
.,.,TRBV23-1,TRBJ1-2,CASSQEGSYGYTF,TGCGCCAGCAGTCAAGAGGGCAGCTATGGCTACACCTTC
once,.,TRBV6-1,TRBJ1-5,CASSPFNQPQHF,TGTGCCAGCAGTCCTTTTAATCAGCCCCAGCATTTT
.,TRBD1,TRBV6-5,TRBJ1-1,CASSRQGQRRAFF,TGTGCCAGCAGTAGACAGGGCCAAAGGAGGGCTTTCTTT
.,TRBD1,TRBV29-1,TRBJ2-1,CSVEGGQGWNEQFF,TGCAGCGTTGAAGGCGGACAGGGGTGGAATGAGCAGTTCTTC
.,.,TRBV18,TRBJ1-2,CASSPGANYGYTF,TGTGCCAGCTCACCTGGGGCCAACTATGGCTACACCTTC
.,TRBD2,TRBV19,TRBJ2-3,CASSKRLAGSTDTQYF,TGTGCCAGTAGTAAAAGACTAGCGGGTAGCACAGATACGCAGTATTTT
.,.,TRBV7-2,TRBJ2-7,CASSFRGLASYEQYF,TGTGCCAGCAGCTTTCGCGGGCTAGCCTCCTACGAGCAGTACTTC
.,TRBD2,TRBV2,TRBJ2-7,CASRVAGYEQYF,TGTGCCAGCAGGGTAGCGGGATACGAGCAGTACTTC
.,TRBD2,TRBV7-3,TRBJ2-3,CASSTSGHTDTQYF,TGTGCCAGCAGCACTAGCGGGCACACAGATACGCAGTATTTT
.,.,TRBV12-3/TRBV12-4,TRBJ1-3,CASSPSDTIYF,TGTGCCAGCAGCCCGTCCGACACCATATATTTT
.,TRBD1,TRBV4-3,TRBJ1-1,CASSPGQGFVEAFF,TGCGCCAGCAGCCCCGGACAGGGGTTTGTTGAAGCTTTCTTT
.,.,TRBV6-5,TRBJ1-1,CASTDTLWAFF,TGTGCCAGCACGGACACCCTTTGGGCTTTCTTT
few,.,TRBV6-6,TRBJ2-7,CASRQVDEQYF,TGTGCCAGCAGACAGGTAGATGAGCAGTACTTC
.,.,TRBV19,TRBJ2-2,CASSMGPANTGELFF,TGTGCCAGTAGTATGGGGCCAGCTAACACCGGGGAGCTGTTTTTT
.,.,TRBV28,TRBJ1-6,CASSFLGGNNSPLHF,TGTGCCAGCAGTTTTCTAGGCGGCAATAATTCACCCCTCCACTTT
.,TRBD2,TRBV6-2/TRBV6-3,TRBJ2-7,CASSHQRTSGGEQYF,TGTGCCAGCAGTCACCAACGGACTAGCGGAGGGGAGCAGTACTTC
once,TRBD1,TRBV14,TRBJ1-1,CASSQDDRGLNTEAFF,TGTGCCAGCAGCCAAGACGACAGGGGGCTCAACACTGAAGCTTTCTTT
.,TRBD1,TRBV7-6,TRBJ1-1,CASSPRTGLNTEAFF,TGTGCCAGCAGCCCCCGGACAGGGCTGAACACTGAAGCTTTCTTT
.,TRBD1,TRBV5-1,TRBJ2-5,CASSSGTAQETQYF,TGCGCCAGCAGCTCCGGGACAGCTCAAGAGACCCAGTACTTC
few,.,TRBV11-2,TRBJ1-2,CASSLGEGPNYGYTF,TGTGCCAGCAGTTTAGGGGAGGGCCCTAACTATGGCTACACCTTC
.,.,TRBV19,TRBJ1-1,CASSIGGGNTEAFF,TGTGCCAGTAGTATCGGGGGTGGGAACACTGAAGCTTTCTTT
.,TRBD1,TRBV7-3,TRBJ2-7,CASSRGTGSEQYF,TGTGCCAGCAGCAGGGGGACAGGGTCCGAGCAGTACTTC
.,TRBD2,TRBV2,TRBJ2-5,CASSGTSGGARETQYF,TGTGCCAGCAGCGGGACTAGCGGGGGGGCCCGAGAGACCCAGTACTTC
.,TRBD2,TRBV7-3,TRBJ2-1,CASSSGLAYNEQFF,TGTGCCAGCAGTTCGGGACTAGCTTACAATGAGCAGTTCTTC
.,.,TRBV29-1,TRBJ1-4,CSVDGTGGEKLFF,TGCAGCGTTGATGGGACCGGGGGAGAAAAACTGTTTTTT
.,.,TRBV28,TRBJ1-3,CASSLGQGGSGNTIYF,TGTGCCAGCAGTTTAGGGCAGGGAGGGTCTGGAAACACCATATATTTT
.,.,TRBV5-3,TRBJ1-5,CARSLLRSGYQPQHF,TGTGCCAGAAGCTTGCTTAGGTCGGGATATCAGCCCCAGCATTTT
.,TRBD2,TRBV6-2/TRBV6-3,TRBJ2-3,CASSYPTSGRASYTDTQYF,TGTGCCAGCAGTTACCCAACTAGCGGGAGGGCCTCTTACACAGATACGCAGTATTTT
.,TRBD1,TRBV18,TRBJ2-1,CASSPGQGAPGEQFF,TGTGCCAGCTCACCGGGACAGGGGGCGCCCGGTGAGCAGTTCTTC
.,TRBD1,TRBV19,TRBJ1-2,CASSDRGRTNYGYTF,TGTGCCAGTAGTGACAGGGGGCGAACTAACTATGGCTACACCTTC
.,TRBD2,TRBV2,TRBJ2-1,CASSLRLRLAGGPSYNEQFF,TGTGCCAGCAGCCTAAGACTGAGACTAGCGGGGGGCCCATCCTACAATGAGCAGTTCTTC
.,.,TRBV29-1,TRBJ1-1,CLIGGGGTEAFF,TGCCTCATAGGGGGTGGGGGAACTGAAGCTTTCTTT
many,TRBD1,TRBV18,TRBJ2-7,CASSPQDRTSSYEQYF,TGTGCCAGCTCACCCCAGGACAGGACCAGCTCCTACGAGCAGTACTTC
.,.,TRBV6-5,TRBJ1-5,CASSRQPRQPQHF,TGTGCCAGCAGCCGACAGCCCCGTCAGCCCCAGCATTTT
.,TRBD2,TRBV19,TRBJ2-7,CASSKETSGFYEQYF,TGTGCCAGTAGTAAGGAGACTAGCGGATTCTACGAGCAGTACTTC
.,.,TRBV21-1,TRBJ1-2,CASSKPTGANYGYTF,TGTGCCAGCAGCAAACCTACGGGGGCTAACTATGGCTACACCTTC